This entry lists 8 T cell receptor beta chains sequenced from one sample in a study of shared clonotypes between healthy human individuals. Profiling relied on immunoSEQ multiplex PCR, and the TCRdb table lists in-frame clones only, not all of them. The table includes over 2 million clones, 92% detected once. The sample comprised naive CD4+ T cells from PBMCs. Subset of the sample: CD45RA+ positively selected. The source of these receptors is a man younger than 35 in good health. Some clones in this sample may be carry-over from other donors' samples.

This sequence joins TRBV10-1 and TRBJ2-7; 8 positions agree with TRBD1. V gave up 0 bases and J gave up 2 bases; unmatched junction bases: 3. The germline CDR1 and CDR2 sequences are WNHNN and SYGVQD (reference sequence). The CDR3 is 15 residues long. Written as DNA, the CDR3 is TGCGCCAGCAGTGAGTCGATACAGGGGGCCTACGAGCAGTACTTC. It yields the protein CASSESIQGAYEQYF.

In this sample, this clone turned up once. The chain couples TRBV2 to TRBJ1-1; possibly TRBD1 for D (5 bases). The CDR3 length is 13 residues. Trimming pared 6 bases from V and 7 bases from J, leaving 15 bases between. Germline V gene lookup returns CDR1 SNHLY and CDR2 FYNNEI. The DNA of the CDR3 is TGTGCCAGCAGAACTGAAAGGGGAGTTGAAGCTTTCTTT. Translation: CASRTERGVEAFF.

V usage is TRBV28 and J usage is TRBJ1-2; TRBD1 might be the D (6 bases). V was cut by 6 bases and J by 7 bases, with 15 bases left in between. The CDR3 length is 13 residues. CDR1 MDHEN and CDR2 SYDVKM come from the germline V gene. CDR3 DNA: TGTGCCAGCAGCGCTGACAGGACTCGTGGCTACACCTTC. Amino acid sequence: CASSADRTRGYTF.

The genes are TRBV15 and TRBJ1-5, with TRBD1 matching over 7 bases. In germline, CDR1 is LNHNV, CDR2 YYDKDF (reference sequence). The trim removed 5 bases at V and 3 bases at J, leaving 4 bases unmatched. This CDR3 has 14 residues. The CDR3 nucleotides read TGTGCCACCAGCGGCGGGACAGTCAATCAGCCCCAGCATTTT. It is translated as CATSGGTVNQPQHF.

The chain combines TRBV10-3 with TRBJ2-1, with 13 bases matching TRBD2. V lost 0 bases and J lost 4; bases outside the gene matches: 9. CDR3 length equals 19 residues. Germline lookup yields CDR1 ENHRY and CDR2 SYGVKD. The CDR3: CAISESPGLAGSSYNEQFF. CDR3 sequence (DNA): TGTGCCATCAGTGAGTCACCGGGACTAGCGGGATCCTCATACAATGAGCAGTTCTTC.

The chain carries TRBV4-1 and TRBJ1-1; D is unresolved. Germline CDR1 and CDR2: MGHRA and YSYEKL. Trimming cost V 4 bases and J 1 base, with 10 bases left between them. CDR3 length: 14 amino acids. CDR3 DNA: TGCGCCAGCAGCCCTATCATAGGGAACACTGAAGCTTTCTTT. Encoded protein: CASSPIIGNTEAFF.

About this clone itself: Other DNA variants within this sample encode the same CDR3. The V call is TRBV5-1, the J call TRBJ2-6; no definite D call. There are 15 residues in the CDR3. Trimming removed 0 bases at V and 2 bases at J, with 6 bases between. Germline lookup yields CDR1 SGHRS and CDR2 YFSETQ. The CDR3 sequence: CASSLGGTGANVLTF. CDR3 nucleotide sequence: TGCGCCAGCAGCTTGGGTGGTACTGGGGCCAACGTCCTGACTTTC.

This chain joins TRBV6-6 and TRBJ2-7; D remains ambiguous. The germline V gene encodes CDR1 MNHNY and CDR2 SVGAGI (reference sequence). This CDR3 comprises 14 residues. Trimming stripped 6 bases from V and 4 bases from J, with 16 bases between. The CDR3 reads CASRVRVDSYEQYF. The CDR3 DNA is TGTGCCAGCAGGGTTCGTGTCGATTCATACGAGCAGTACTTC.